These T cell receptor beta chains were read from a single sample in a study of shared clonotypes between healthy human individuals. Clones were sequenced by immunoSEQ multiplex PCR, and TCRdb holds only the in-frame ones, with some missing. Of roughly 2.1 million clones in the sample, approximately 94% were seen once. Sample: naive CD8+ T cells from PBMCs. The receptor set was obtained from a young man in good health. Some clones in this sample may be carry-over from other donors' samples. The CDR3 runs from the conserved cysteine through the conserved F or W. D genes are given only for firm matches. Size values are once, few and many counts, or a class for expanded clones, and some rows have none.

d_call: .
v_call: TRBV12-2
j_call: TRBJ1-2
clone_size: .
cdr3_nt: TGTGCAAGTCGCTCCAGGACAGGGGTTTACTATGGCTACACCTTC
cdr3_aa: CASRSRTGVYYGYTF

d_call: TRBD2
v_call: TRBV28
j_call: TRBJ2-1
clone_size: .
cdr3_nt: TGTGCCAGCAGTTTACTAGCGGGAGGGGGTTCGAATGAGCAGTTCTTC
cdr3_aa: CASSLLAGGGSNEQFF

d_call: .
v_call: TRBV5-6
j_call: TRBJ1-5
clone_size: .
cdr3_nt: TGTGCCAGCAGCTTGGGCGGAGGGTTTTATAGCAATCAGCCCCAGCATTTT
cdr3_aa: CASSLGGGFYSNQPQHF

d_call: .
v_call: TRBV4-1
j_call: TRBJ1-2
clone_size: .
cdr3_nt: TGCGCCAGCAGCCAAGAAGGGCCAAAAAACTATGGCTACACCTTC
cdr3_aa: CASSQEGPKNYGYTF

d_call: .
v_call: TRBV4-1
j_call: TRBJ2-7
clone_size: .
cdr3_nt: TGCGCCAGCAGCTCGAGGGGGACGGCCTACGAGCAGTACTTC
cdr3_aa: CASSSRGTAYEQYF

d_call: .
v_call: TRBV19
j_call: TRBJ1-1
clone_size: .
cdr3_nt: TGTGCCAGTAGTCCGGAACAGGGAAACACTGAAGCTTTCTTT
cdr3_aa: CASSPEQGNTEAFF

d_call: TRBD1
v_call: TRBV6-5
j_call: TRBJ1-5
clone_size: few
cdr3_nt: TGTGCCAGCAGTACCGACAGGGAGGATCAGCCCCAGCATTTT
cdr3_aa: CASSTDREDQPQHF

d_call: .
v_call: TRBV28
j_call: TRBJ1-1
clone_size: once
cdr3_nt: TGTGCCAGCAGGGGAGTCGCCTGGCAGGCTTTCTTT
cdr3_aa: CASRGVAWQAFF

d_call: TRBD2
v_call: TRBV28
j_call: TRBJ2-7
clone_size: .
cdr3_nt: TGTGCCAGCAGTGCCCAACTAGCGGGAGGTCCCTACGAGCAGTACTTC
cdr3_aa: CASSAQLAGGPYEQYF

d_call: TRBD1
v_call: TRBV9
j_call: TRBJ1-2
clone_size: .
cdr3_nt: TGTGCCAGCAGCGCCCAGGGGGATTGGTATGGCTACACCTTC
cdr3_aa: CASSAQGDWYGYTF

d_call: .
v_call: TRBV14
j_call: TRBJ2-5
clone_size: .
cdr3_nt: TGTGCCAGCAGCCAAGATCTGAGGAAGACCCAGTACTTC
cdr3_aa: CASSQDLRKTQYF

d_call: TRBD1
v_call: TRBV15
j_call: TRBJ1-2
clone_size: .
cdr3_nt: TGTGCCACCAGCCGAGACAGGGCGGATGGCTACACCTTC
cdr3_aa: CATSRDRADGYTF

d_call: .
v_call: TRBV30
j_call: TRBJ1-1
clone_size: .
cdr3_nt: TGTGCCTGGAGTGGCAGGGGCTGGAACACTGAAGCTTTCTTT
cdr3_aa: CAWSGRGWNTEAFF

d_call: TRBD2
v_call: TRBV28
j_call: TRBJ2-5
clone_size: .
cdr3_nt: TGTGCCAGCAGTATCGGGACTAGCGCCCAAGAGACCCAGTACTTC
cdr3_aa: CASSIGTSAQETQYF

d_call: .
v_call: TRBV19
j_call: TRBJ2-3
clone_size: .
cdr3_nt: TGTGCCAGTAGTCCCCGGGACACAGACACAGATACGCAGTATTTT
cdr3_aa: CASSPRDTDTDTQYF

d_call: .
v_call: TRBV15
j_call: TRBJ2-3
clone_size: .
cdr3_nt: TGTGCCACCAGCAGAGAGTCGGAGGGAACAGATACGCAGTATTTT
cdr3_aa: CATSRESEGTDTQYF

d_call: TRBD1
v_call: TRBV7-9
j_call: TRBJ2-7
clone_size: .
cdr3_nt: TGTGCCAGCAGGGAAGCAGGGGGCATACCCTACGAGCAGTACTTC
cdr3_aa: CASREAGGIPYEQYF

d_call: .
v_call: TRBV5-1
j_call: TRBJ1-1
clone_size: few
cdr3_nt: TGCGCCAGCAGCTTTTCAGGGGACACTGAAGCTTTCTTT
cdr3_aa: CASSFSGDTEAFF